Sequencing of this T cell receptor beta chain was carried out in a study of shared clonotypes between healthy human individuals. Method: immunoSEQ multiplex PCR; TCRdb's copy keeps in-frame clones and lacks some. Here the sample spans about 2.3 million clones, 80% to 95% being singletons. The V end was cut by 5 bases, the J end by 1 base, with 14 bases between. Germline CDR1 and CDR2: SGHVS and FQNEAQ. The CDR3 is 15 amino acids. Broader study findings: Sampling involved blood alone; tissue repertoires likely differ.

Turning to this clone: The antigen remains unidentified.

The clonotype originates from a man younger than 35 in good health. Some clones in this sample may be carry-over from other donors' samples. The V and J genes are TRBV7-8 and TRBJ1-2; D remains unclear. Sequencing was done on a sample of naive CD4+ T cells from PBMCs. As for subset: CD45RA+ positively selected. The CDR3 is CASSPFESGNYGYTF. The DNA of the CDR3 is TGTGCCAGCAGCCCCTTCGAGAGTGGTAACTATGGCTACACCTTC.